The T cell receptor beta chain described here comes from a study of technical replicates of blood from several donors. The table lists this clone with a count of one. Deletions cut 8 bases from V and 2 bases from J, with 14 bases between. CDR3 length: 14 amino acids. CDR1 is WNHNN and CDR2 is SYGVQD in the germline V gene (reference sequence). Measured with immunoSEQ multiplex PCR; TCRdb has only the in-frame clones, and not every one. The sample has about 14,000 clones, approximately 86% seen once. The clonotype was recovered from a human donor in good health. The V and J genes are TRBV10-1 and TRBJ2-3; possible D gene TRBD1, 6 bases. Sample: PBMCs. This CDR3 reads CASSKDSPTDTQYF. Written as DNA, the CDR3 is TGCGCCAGCTCTAAGGACAGCCCCACAGATACGCAGTATTTT.